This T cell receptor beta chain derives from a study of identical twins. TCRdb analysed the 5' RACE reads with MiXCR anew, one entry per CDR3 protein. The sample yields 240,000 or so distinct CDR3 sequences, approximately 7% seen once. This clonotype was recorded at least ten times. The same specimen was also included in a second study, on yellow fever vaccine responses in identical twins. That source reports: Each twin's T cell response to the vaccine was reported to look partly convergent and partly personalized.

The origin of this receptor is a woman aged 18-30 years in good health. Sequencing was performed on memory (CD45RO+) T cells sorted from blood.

CDR3 residues: CSARDVAGGRTDTQYF. The CDR3 DNA is TGCAGTGCTAGAGATGTAGCGGGGGGGAGGACAGATACGCAGTATTTT. The chain joins TRBV20-1 to TRBJ2-3; 11 nucleotides agree with TRBD2. The V and J ends lost 0 bases and 3 bases, in that order; junction bases with no gene match: 5. This CDR3 comprises 16 residues. The V gene's germline CDR1 is DFQATT and CDR2 SNEGSKA (reference sequence).